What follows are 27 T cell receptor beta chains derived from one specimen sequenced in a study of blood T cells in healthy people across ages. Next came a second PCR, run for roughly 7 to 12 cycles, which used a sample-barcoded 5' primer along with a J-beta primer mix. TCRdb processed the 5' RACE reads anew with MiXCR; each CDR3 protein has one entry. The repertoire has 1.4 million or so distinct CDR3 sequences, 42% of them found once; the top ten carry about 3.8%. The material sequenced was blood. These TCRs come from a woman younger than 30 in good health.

The CDR3 here is CAISTGPDANEQFF. The CDR3 DNA follows: TGTGCCATCAGTACGGGACCAGACGCGAATGAGCAGTTCTTC. This chain joins TRBV10-3 and TRBJ2-1; possibly TRBD1 or TRBD2 for D (5 bases each). There are 14 residues in the CDR3. Per the germline V gene, CDR1 is ENHRY and CDR2 is SYGVKD. V was clipped by 5 bases and J by 7 bases, with 15 bases between them.

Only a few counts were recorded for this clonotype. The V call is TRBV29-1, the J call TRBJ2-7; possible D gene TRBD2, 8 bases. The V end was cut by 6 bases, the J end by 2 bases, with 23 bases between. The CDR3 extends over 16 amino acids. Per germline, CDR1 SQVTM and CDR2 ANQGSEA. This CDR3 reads CSVAGGQYNIPYEQYF. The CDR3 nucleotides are TGCAGCGTCGCGGGGGGACAGTACAATATTCCCTACGAGCAGTACTTC.

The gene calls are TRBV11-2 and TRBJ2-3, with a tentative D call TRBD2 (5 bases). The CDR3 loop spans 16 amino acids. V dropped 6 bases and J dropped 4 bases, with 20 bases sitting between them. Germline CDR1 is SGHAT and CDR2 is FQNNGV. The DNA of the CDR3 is TGTGCCAGCAGGCGCCTCGGGCTGGGGAGCTCAGATACGCAGTATTTT. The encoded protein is CASRRLGLGSSDTQYF.

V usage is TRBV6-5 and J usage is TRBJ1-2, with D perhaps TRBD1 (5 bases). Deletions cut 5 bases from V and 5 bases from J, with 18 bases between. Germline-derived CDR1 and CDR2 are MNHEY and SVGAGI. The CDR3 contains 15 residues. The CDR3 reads CASSQKPAGQYGYTF. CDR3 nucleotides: TGTGCCAGCAGTCAAAAACCGGCAGGGCAGTATGGCTACACCTTC.

The CDR3 nucleotides are TGTGCCAGCAGCTTAGTGGGGACCCAAACCTACGAGCAGTACTTC. Its protein product is CASSLVGTQTYEQYF. This rearrangement joins TRBV7-2 to TRBJ2-7; either TRBD1 or TRBD2 may fit D (5 bases each). Per germline, CDR1 SGHTA and CDR2 FQGNSA. Deletions cut 1 base from V and 2 bases from J, with 12 bases between. This CDR3 is built from 15 residues.

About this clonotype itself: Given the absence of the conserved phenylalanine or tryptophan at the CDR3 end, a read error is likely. CDR3 coding DNA: TGCGCCAGCAGCTTCTCCACCAGCTCCTACAATGAGCAGTTCTTA. It codes for CASSFSTSSYNEQFL. This chain uses TRBV5-1 with TRBJ2-1; D is unclear. This CDR3 has 15 residues. Germline assignment: CDR1 SGHRS and CDR2 YFSETQ. V was trimmed by 2 bases and J by 0 bases, leaving 9 bases between them.

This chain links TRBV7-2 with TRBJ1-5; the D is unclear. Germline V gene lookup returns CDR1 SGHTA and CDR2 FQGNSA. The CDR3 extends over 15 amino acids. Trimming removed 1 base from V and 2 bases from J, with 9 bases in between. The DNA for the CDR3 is TGTGCCAGCAGCTTAGTGGGAATCGGCAATCAGCCCCAGCATTTT. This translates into CASSLVGIGNQPQHF.

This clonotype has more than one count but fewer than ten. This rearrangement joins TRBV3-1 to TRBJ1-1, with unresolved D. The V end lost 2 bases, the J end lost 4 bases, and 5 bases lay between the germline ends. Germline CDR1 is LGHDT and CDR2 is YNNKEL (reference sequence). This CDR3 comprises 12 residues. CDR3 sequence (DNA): TGTGCCAGCAGCCAACAGCGCACTGAAGCTTTCTTT. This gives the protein CASSQQRTEAFF.

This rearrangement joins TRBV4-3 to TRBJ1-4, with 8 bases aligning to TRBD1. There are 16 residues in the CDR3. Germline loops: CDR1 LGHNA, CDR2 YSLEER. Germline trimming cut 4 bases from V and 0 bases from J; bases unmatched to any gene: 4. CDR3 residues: CASSLRTGPTNEKLFF. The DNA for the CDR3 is TGCGCCAGCAGCCTACGGACAGGGCCAACTAATGAAAAACTGTTTTTT.

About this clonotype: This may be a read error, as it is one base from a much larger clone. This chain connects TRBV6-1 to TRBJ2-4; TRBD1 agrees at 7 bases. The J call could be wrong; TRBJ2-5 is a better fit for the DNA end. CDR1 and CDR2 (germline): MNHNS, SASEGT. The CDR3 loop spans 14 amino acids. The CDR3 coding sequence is TGTGCCAGCATGCGTGCGACAGGGTCAGAGACCCAGTACTTC. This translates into CASMRATGSETQYF.

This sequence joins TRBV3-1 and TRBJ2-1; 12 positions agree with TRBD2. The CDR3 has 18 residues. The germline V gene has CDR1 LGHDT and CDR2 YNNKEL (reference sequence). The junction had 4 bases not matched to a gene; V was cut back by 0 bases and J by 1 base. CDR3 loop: CASSQDQLAGGSYNEQFF. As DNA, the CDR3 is TGTGCCAGCAGCCAAGATCAACTAGCGGGGGGTTCCTACAATGAGCAGTTCTTC.

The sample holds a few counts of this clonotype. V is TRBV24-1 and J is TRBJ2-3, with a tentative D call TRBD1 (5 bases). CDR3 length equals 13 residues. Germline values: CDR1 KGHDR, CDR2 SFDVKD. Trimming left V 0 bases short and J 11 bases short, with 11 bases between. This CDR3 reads CATSDLSSREQYF. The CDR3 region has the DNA TGTGCCACCAGTGATTTGAGCAGCAGGGAGCAGTATTTT.

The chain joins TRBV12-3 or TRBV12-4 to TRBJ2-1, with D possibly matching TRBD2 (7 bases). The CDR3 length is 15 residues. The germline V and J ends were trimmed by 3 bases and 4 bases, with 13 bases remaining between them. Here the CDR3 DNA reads TGTGCCAGCAGTTTGGGGGGGGCCTTGTACAATGAGCAGTTCTTC. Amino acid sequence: CASSLGGALYNEQFF.

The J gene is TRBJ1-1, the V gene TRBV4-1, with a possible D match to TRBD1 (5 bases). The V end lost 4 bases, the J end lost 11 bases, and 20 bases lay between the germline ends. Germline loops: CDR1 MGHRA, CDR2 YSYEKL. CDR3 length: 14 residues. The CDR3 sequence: CASSPGRGPREAFF. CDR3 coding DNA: TGCGCCAGCAGCCCGGGAAGGGGACCCCGTGAGGCTTTCTTT.

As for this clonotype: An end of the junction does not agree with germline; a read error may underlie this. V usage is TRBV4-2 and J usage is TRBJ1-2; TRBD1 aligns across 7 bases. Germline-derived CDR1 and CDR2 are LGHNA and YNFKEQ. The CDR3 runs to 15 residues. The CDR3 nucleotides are TGTGCCTGCAGCCAGGAGGGGGCTCCTACCTATGGCTACACCTTC. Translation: CACSQEGAPTYGYTF.

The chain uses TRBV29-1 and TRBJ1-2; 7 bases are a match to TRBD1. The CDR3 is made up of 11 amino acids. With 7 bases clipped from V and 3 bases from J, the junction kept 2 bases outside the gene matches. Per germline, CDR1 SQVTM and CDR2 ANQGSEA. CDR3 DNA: TGCAGCGCCGGGACAGACTATGGCTACACCTTC. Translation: CSAGTDYGYTF.

CDR3 in amino acids: CASSLDNLDTQYF. CDR3 DNA sequence: TGTGCCAGCAGCCTTGACAACCTTGATACGCAGTATTTT. The chain combines TRBV12-3 or TRBV12-4 with TRBJ2-3; D is unresolved. The CDR3 loop spans 13 amino acids. Deletions cut 6 bases from V and 6 bases from J, with 13 bases between.

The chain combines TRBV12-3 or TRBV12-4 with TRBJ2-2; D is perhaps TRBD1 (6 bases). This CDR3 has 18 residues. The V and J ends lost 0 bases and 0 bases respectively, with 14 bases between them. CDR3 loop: CASSLAPIGQSNTGELFF. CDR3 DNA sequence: TGTGCCAGCAGTTTAGCGCCGATCGGACAGTCGAACACCGGGGAGCTGTTTTTT.

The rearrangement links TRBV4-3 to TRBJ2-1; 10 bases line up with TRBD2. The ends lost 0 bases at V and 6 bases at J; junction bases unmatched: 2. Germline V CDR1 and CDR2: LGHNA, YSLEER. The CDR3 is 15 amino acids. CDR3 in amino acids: CASSQEGLATNEQFF. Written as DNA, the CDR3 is TGCGCCAGCAGCCAAGAGGGACTAGCGACCAATGAGCAGTTCTTC.

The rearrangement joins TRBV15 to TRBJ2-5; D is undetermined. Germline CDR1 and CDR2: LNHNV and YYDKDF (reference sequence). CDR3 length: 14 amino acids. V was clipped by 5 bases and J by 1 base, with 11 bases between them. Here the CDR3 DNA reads TGTGCCACCAGCTACAGAGAGCCCCAAGAGACCCAGTACTTC. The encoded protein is CATSYREPQETQYF.

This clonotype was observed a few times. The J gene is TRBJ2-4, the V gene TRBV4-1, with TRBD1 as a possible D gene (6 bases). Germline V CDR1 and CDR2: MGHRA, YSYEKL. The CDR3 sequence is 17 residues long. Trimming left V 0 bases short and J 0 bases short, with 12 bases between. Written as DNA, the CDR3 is TGCGCCAGCAGCCAAGATTTCGGGACACTAGCCAAAAACATTCAGTACTTC. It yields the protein CASSQDFGTLAKNIQYF.

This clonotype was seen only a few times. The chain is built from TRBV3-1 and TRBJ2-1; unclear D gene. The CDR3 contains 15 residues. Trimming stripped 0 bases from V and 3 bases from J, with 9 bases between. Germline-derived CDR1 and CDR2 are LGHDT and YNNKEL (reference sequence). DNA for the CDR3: TGTGCCAGCAGCCAAGATCAGTCGGACTACAATGAGCAGTTCTTC. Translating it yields CASSQDQSDYNEQFF.

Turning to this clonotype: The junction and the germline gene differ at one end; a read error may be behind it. DNA for the CDR3: TGTGCCAGAAGTTTACCCCAGGGAAACACAGATACGCAGTATTTT. Protein: CARSLPQGNTDTQYF. The chain carries TRBV12-3 or TRBV12-4 and TRBJ2-3; D is perhaps TRBD1 (5 bases). The CDR3 spans 15 residues.

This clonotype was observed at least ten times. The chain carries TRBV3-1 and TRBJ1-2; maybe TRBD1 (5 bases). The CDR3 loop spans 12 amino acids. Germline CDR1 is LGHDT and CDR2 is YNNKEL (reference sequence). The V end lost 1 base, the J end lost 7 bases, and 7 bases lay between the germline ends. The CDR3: CASSQGGSGYTF. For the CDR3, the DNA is TGTGCCAGCAGCCAAGGGGGCTCTGGCTACACCTTC. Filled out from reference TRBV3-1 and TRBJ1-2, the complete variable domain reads DTAVSQTPKYLVTQMGNDKSIKCEQNLGHDTMYWYKQDSKKFLKIMFSYNNKELIINETVPNRFSPKSPDKAHLNLHINSLELGDSAVYFCASSQGGSGYTFGSGTRLTVV.

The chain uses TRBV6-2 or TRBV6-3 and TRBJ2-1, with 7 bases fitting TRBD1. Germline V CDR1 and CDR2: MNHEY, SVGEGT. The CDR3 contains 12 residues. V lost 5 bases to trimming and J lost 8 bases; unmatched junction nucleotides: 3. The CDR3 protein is CASSKRGHEQFF. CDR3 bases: TGTGCCAGCAGTAAAAGGGGGCATGAGCAGTTCTTC.

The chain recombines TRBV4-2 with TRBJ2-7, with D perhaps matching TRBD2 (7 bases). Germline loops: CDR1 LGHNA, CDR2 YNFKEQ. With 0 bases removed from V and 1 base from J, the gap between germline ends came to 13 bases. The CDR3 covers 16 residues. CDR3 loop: CASSQDPGGQSYEQYF. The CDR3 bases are TGTGCCAGCAGCCAAGATCCGGGGGGCCAGTCCTACGAGCAGTACTTC.

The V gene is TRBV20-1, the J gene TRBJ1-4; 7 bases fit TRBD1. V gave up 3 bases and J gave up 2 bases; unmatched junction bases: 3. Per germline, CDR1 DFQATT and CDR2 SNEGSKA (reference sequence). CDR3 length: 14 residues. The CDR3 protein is CSARTGHTNEKLFF. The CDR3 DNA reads TGCAGTGCTAGGACAGGGCACACTAATGAAAAACTGTTTTTT.